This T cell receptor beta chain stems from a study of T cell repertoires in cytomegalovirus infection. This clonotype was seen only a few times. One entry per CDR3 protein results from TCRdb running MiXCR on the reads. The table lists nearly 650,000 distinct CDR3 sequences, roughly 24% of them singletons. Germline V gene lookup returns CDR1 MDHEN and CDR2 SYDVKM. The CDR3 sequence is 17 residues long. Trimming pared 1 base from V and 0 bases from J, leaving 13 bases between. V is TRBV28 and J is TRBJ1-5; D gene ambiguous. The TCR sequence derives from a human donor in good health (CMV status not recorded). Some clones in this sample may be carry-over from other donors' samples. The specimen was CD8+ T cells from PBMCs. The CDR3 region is CASSLLVSSHSNQPQHF. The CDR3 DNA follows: TGTGCCAGCAGTTTATTGGTCAGTTCACATAGCAATCAGCCCCAGCATTTT.